This T cell receptor beta chain was recovered during a study of CD8 T cells in ankylosing spondylitis. The table lists this clonotype with many counts. The antigen remains undetermined. Making the TCR beta libraries involved quantitative 5'-RACE with molecular barcodes. TCRdb reprocessed the 5' RACE reads via MiXCR and lists one record per CDR3 protein. Of more than 650,000 distinct CDR3 sequences listed, 12% are singletons. Study-wide findings and caveats: Matched ankylosing spondylitis synovial fluid reportedly showed significant enrichment of disease-linked clones. What appeared characteristic of ankylosing spondylitis blood was a TCR beta motif of about eight highly homologous variants.

The CDR3 contains 13 residues. V dropped 6 bases and J dropped 5; count of bases not matched to a gene: 8. Germline assignment: CDR1 SQVTM and CDR2 ANQGSEA. What was sequenced was blood, either unsorted or a sorted T cell fraction (not recorded which). The TCR sequence derives from a male donor with ankylosing spondylitis. The V call is TRBV29-1, the J call TRBJ2-7; 9 bases align to TRBD1. The CDR3 DNA reads TGCAGCGTCTTCGGGACAGGGAAAGACGAGCAGTACTTC. Protein product: CSVFGTGKDEQYF.